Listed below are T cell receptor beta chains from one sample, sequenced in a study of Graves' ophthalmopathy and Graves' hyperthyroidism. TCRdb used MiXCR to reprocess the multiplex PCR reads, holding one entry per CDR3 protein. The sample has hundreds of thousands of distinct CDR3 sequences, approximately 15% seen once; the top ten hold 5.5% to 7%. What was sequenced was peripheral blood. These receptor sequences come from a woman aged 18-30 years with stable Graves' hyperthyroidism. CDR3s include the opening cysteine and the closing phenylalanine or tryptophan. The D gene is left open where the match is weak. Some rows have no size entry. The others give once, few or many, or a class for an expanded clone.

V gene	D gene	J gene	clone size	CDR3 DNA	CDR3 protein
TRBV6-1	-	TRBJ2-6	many	TGTGCCAGCAGTGAATCCCCACTCTGGGCCAACGTCCTGACTTTC	CASSESPLWANVLTF
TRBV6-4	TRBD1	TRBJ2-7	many	TGTGCCAGCAGGTCCGGGACAGGGGGCGGCGCGGTAGGGCACTACGAGCAGTACTTC	CASRSGTGGGAVGHYEQYF
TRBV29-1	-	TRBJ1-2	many	TGCAGCGCCGGAAGCTACACCTTC	CSAGSYTF
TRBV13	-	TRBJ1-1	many	TGTGCCAGCAGCGGCCAGGGGTCAGGCACTGAAGCTTTCTTT	CASSGQGSGTEAFF
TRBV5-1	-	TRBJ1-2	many	TGCGCCAGCGGGGGAGGCTATGGCTACACCTTC	CASGGGYGYTF
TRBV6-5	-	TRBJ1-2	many	TGTGCCAGCAGTTACGGAGGGGCGAACTATGGCTACACCTTC	CASSYGGANYGYTF
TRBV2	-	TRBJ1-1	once	TGTGCCAGCAGTGAATGGGGGCTGACGAACACTGAAGCTTTCTTT	CASSEWGLTNTEAFF
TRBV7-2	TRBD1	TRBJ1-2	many	TGTGCCAGCAGTCAACGGACAGGGGGGAGAGGCTACACCTTC	CASSQRTGGRGYTF
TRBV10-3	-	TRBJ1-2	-	TGTGCCCTCAGCTCAGGGTTTTTTCAACCAGCCGGGGAAACGCGAGGCTACACCTTC	CALSSGFFQPAGETRGYTF
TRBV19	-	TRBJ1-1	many	TGTGCCAGTAGTCCCTCTTGGGGGTATGCTGAAGCTTTCTTT	CASSPSWGYAEAFF
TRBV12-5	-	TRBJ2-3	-	TGTGCTAGTGGTTTGGTAGTGGGGTCCGGCACAGATACGCAGTATTTT	CASGLVVGSGTDTQYF
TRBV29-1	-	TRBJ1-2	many	TGCAGCTTCCAGGGAGTAAACTATGGCTACACCTTC	CSFQGVNYGYTF
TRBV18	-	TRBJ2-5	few	TGTGCCAGCTCACCTTCCGTATTCCTCCAAGAGACCCAGTACTTC	CASSPSVFLQETQYF
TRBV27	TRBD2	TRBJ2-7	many	TGTGCCAGCAGGTCTAGCGGAGAGTACGAGCAGTACTTC	CASRSSGEYEQYF
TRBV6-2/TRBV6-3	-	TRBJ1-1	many	TGTGCCAGCAGTGCCCCAGGGGTCATGAACACTGAAGCTTTCTTT	CASSAPGVMNTEAFF
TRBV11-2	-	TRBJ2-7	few	TGTGCCAGCAGCGGCTGGGCAGCCGCCTACGAGCAGTACTTC	CASSGWAAAYEQYF
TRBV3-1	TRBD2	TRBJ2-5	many	TGTGCCAGCAGCAGGACTAGCGGGGAGCAAGAGACCCAGTACTTC	CASSRTSGEQETQYF
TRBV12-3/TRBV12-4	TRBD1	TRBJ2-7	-	TGTGCCAGCAGTCCGGGACAGGGACTTCGTGAGCAGTACTTC	CASSPGQGLREQYF
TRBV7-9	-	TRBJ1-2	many	TGTGCCAGCAGCTTAGACTCAGGGGAAGGCTACACCTTC	CASSLDSGEGYTF
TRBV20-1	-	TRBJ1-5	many	TGCAGTGCTAGGGACGACAGTCGCCAGCATTTT	CSARDDSRQHF
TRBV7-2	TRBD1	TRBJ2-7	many	TGTGCCAGCAGCTTGAGGGACAGCTCAGCCTACGAGCAGTACTTC	CASSLRDSSAYEQYF
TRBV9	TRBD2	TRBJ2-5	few	TGTGCCAGCAGCGTATCAGCGGGGGAGACCCAGTACTTC	CASSVSAGETQYF
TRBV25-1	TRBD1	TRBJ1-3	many	TGTGCCAGCAGTGCAGGGGGGGGGGCTGGAAACACCATATATTTT	CASSAGGGAGNTIYF
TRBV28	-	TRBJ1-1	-	TGTGCCAGCAGGTTGGGGTTAGGGAACACTGAAGCTTTCTTT	CASRLGLGNTEAFF
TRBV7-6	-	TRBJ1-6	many	TGTGCCAGCAGCTTAAATGTAGGTTCACCCCTCCACTTT	CASSLNVGSPLHF
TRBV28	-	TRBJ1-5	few	TGTGCCAGCAGTTTGCTCGCGGGCGGTCAGCCTCAGCATTTT	CASSLLAGGQPQHF
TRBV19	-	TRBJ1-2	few	TGTGCCAGTAGAAACTGGCGCGCGAGATCTATGGCGGGCTACACCTTC	CASRNWRARSMAGYTF
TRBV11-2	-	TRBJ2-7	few	TGTGCCAGCAGCCAAGGGCTTACCTACGAGCAGTACTTC	CASSQGLTYEQYF
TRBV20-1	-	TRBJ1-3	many	TGCAGTGCCACAGGGATCGGAGACACCATATATTTT	CSATGIGDTIYF
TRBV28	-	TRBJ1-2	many	TGTGCCAGCAGTTCCCCCCATAATGGGGGTACTGCCTATGGCTACACCTTC	CASSSPHNGGTAYGYTF
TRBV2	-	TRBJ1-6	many	TGTGCCAGCAGTGTAAACCCCCGAACCCCAAATTCACCCCTCCACTTT	CASSVNPRTPNSPLHF
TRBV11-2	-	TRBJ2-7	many	TGTGCCAGCAGTCATAATCTGGCAGGTTTCGGAGTATACGAGCAGTACTTC	CASSHNLAGFGVYEQYF
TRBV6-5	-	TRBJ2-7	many	TGTGCCAGCCTGGAAAGGGTCGGGTACGAGCAGTACTTC	CASLERVGYEQYF
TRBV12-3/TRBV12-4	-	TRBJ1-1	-	TGTGCCAGCAGTTCACGGTGGTCTGAAGCTTTCTTT	CASSSRWSEAFF
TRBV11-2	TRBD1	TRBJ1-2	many	TGTGCCAGCAGCTTAGAGGCGACAGGGGTAAAAGATGGCTACACCTTC	CASSLEATGVKDGYTF
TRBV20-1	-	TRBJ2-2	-	TGCAGTGCTAGAGATGGAGGGTCCACCGGTGGGGAGCTGTTTTTT	CSARDGGSTGGELFF
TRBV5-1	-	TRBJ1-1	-	TGCGCCAGCAGTCGGGCAGGGAGCCCTGAAGCTTTCTTT	CASSRAGSPEAFF
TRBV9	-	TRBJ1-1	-	TGTGCCAGCAGCGTAGGGAGGGACGCTGAAGCTTTCTTT	CASSVGRDAEAFF
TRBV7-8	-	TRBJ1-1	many	TGTGCCAGCGGGGTGGCTCGCGGGCCAAACACTGAAGCTTTCTTT	CASGVARGPNTEAFF
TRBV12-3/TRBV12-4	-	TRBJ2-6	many	TGTGCCAGCAGTTTAGAGGGAGCTGGGGCCAACGTCCTGACTTTC	CASSLEGAGANVLTF
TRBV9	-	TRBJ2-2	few	TGTGCCAGCAGCGCAAAGGACCTGGCGGCTAGGGAGCTGTTTTTT	CASSAKDLAARELFF
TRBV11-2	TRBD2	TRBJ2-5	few	TGTGCCAGCAGCTTAGGAGCGGGGGGAGGACAAGAGACCCAGTACTTC	CASSLGAGGGQETQYF
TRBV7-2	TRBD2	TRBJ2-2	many	TGTGCCAGCAGCTTTCCTAGCGGGGCGACCAACACCGGGGAGCTGTTTTTT	CASSFPSGATNTGELFF
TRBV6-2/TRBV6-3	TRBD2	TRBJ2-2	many	TGTGCCAGCAGTTTGGGACTATTCACCGGGGAGCTGTTTTTT	CASSLGLFTGELFF
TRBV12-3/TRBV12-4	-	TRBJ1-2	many	TGTGCCAGCAGTTTAGTCCCGGCAGTCAACATTACCTTC	CASSLVPAVNITF
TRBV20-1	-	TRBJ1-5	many	TGCAGTGCTCACAGGGAAGGTAATCAGCCCCAGCATTTT	CSAHREGNQPQHF
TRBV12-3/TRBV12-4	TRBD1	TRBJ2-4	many	TGTGCCAGCGGCTCGACACTAGGGGGCATTAAGTACTTC	CASGSTLGGIKYF
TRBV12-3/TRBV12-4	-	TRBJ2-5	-	TGTGCCATCAGTTTACTCGGGGAGACCCAGTACTTC	CAISLLGETQYF
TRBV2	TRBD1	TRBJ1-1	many	TGTGCCAGCAGTTTAGGGACAGGGGGAGCTTTCTTT	CASSLGTGGAFF
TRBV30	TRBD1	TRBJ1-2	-	TGTGCCTTCGGGACAGGGAACTATGGCTACACCTTC	CAFGTGNYGYTF
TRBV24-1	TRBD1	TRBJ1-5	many	TGTGCCACCAGTGATAAGGGACAGGGGCATTATAGCAATCAGCCCCAGCATTTT	CATSDKGQGHYSNQPQHF
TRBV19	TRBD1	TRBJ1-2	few	TGTGCCAGTAGTCCCCACAGGGGGCGGGGTGGCTACACCTTC	CASSPHRGRGGYTF
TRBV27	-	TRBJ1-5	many	TGTGCCAGCGGTACTAGCCGGCCCCAGCATTTT	CASGTSRPQHF
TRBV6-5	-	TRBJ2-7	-	TGTGCCAGCAGTTATACATTGGTGGCAGCAAGCTACGAGCAGTACTTC	CASSYTLVAASYEQYF
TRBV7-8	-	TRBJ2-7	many	TGTGCCAGCAGCTTAGCCCCGGGAGTCAGTCGGGTCGAGCAGTACTTC	CASSLAPGVSRVEQYF
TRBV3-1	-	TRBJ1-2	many	TGTGCCAGCAGCCAAAATAACTATGGCTACACCTTC	CASSQNNYGYTF
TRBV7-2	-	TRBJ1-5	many	TGTGCCAGCAGGTTAGGAGGGGGGTTAGGTCAGCCCCAGCATTTT	CASRLGGGLGQPQHF